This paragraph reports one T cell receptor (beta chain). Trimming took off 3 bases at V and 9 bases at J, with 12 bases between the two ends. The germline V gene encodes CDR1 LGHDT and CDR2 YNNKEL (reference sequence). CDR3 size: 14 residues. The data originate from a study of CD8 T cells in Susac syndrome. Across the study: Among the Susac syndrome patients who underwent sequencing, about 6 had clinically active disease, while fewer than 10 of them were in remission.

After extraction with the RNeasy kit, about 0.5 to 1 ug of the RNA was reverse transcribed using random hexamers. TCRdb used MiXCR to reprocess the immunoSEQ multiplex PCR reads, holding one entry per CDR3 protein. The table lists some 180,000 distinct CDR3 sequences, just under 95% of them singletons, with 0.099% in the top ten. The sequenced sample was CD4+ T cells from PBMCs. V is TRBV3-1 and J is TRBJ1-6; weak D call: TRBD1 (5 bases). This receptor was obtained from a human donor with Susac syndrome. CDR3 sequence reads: CASSHKRGSSPLHF. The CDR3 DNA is TGTGCCAGCAGCCATAAGAGGGGTAGTTCACCCCTCCACTTT.